Listed below are T cell receptor beta chains from one sample, sequenced in a study of blood T cells in healthy people across ages. TCRdb reanalysed the 5' RACE reads using MiXCR and keeps one entry per CDR3 protein. The table includes approximately 800,000 distinct CDR3 sequences, around 36% detected once. Sequencing was carried out using blood. The receptor set was obtained from a man younger than 30 in good health. Each CDR3 is given with its conserved first and last residue. The order of the fields is J gene, V gene, CDR3 length, clone size, CDR3 protein. Clone sizes are given selectively: once, few, many, or a class where the clone is expanded.

j_call: TRBJ2-4
v_call: TRBV12-3/TRBV12-4
cdr3_length: 14
clone_size: few
cdr3_aa: CASSMTGSKNIQYF

j_call: TRBJ2-1
v_call: TRBV25-1
cdr3_length: 12
clone_size: NA
cdr3_aa: CASATAYNEQFF

j_call: TRBJ2-3
v_call: TRBV27
cdr3_length: 14
clone_size: NA
cdr3_aa: CASSHQGPTDTQYF

j_call: TRBJ1-2
v_call: TRBV27
cdr3_length: 15
clone_size: few
cdr3_aa: CASSLSSLSPYGYTF

j_call: TRBJ1-1
v_call: TRBV12-3/TRBV12-4
cdr3_length: 14
clone_size: few
cdr3_aa: CASSLGRGLAEAFF

j_call: TRBJ1-1
v_call: TRBV7-2
cdr3_length: 14
clone_size: NA
cdr3_aa: CASSRRGGRTEAFF

j_call: TRBJ1-2
v_call: TRBV2
cdr3_length: 12
clone_size: few
cdr3_aa: CASSERGSGYTF

j_call: TRBJ1-4
v_call: TRBV12-3/TRBV12-4
cdr3_length: 15
clone_size: many
cdr3_aa: CASSNRQETNEKLFF

j_call: TRBJ2-4
v_call: TRBV3-1
cdr3_length: 15
clone_size: few
cdr3_aa: CASSLDLAGANIQYF

j_call: TRBJ2-1
v_call: TRBV5-5
cdr3_length: 15
clone_size: many
cdr3_aa: CASSLSGVIGNEQFF

j_call: TRBJ2-1
v_call: TRBV12-3/TRBV12-4
cdr3_length: 18
clone_size: NA
cdr3_aa: CASRERGTSGGPGKEQFF

j_call: TRBJ2-3
v_call: TRBV4-2
cdr3_length: 16
clone_size: few
cdr3_aa: CASSQGDRDYTVTQYF

j_call: TRBJ2-5
v_call: TRBV24-1
cdr3_length: 10
clone_size: NA
cdr3_aa: CATWEETQYF

j_call: TRBJ1-6
v_call: TRBV7-3
cdr3_length: 14
clone_size: NA
cdr3_aa: CASSSGQGASPLHF

j_call: TRBJ2-3
v_call: TRBV28
cdr3_length: 10
clone_size: NA
cdr3_aa: CASTQDTQYF

j_call: TRBJ1-5
v_call: TRBV2
cdr3_length: 14
clone_size: few
cdr3_aa: CASSRDRGLQPQHF

j_call: TRBJ2-3
v_call: TRBV20-1
cdr3_length: 14
clone_size: NA
cdr3_aa: CSGNSGAGTDTQYF

j_call: TRBJ2-1
v_call: TRBV18
cdr3_length: 14
clone_size: few
cdr3_aa: CASSPSTGFNEQFF

j_call: TRBJ1-1
v_call: TRBV7-2
cdr3_length: 13
clone_size: few
cdr3_aa: CASSSQGNDEAFF

j_call: NA
v_call: TRBV7-2
cdr3_length: 16
clone_size: NA
cdr3_aa: CASSLQAGGVIYEQYF

j_call: TRBJ1-5
v_call: TRBV5-1
cdr3_length: 15
clone_size: few
cdr3_aa: CASSLDGDSNQPQHF

j_call: TRBJ2-1
v_call: TRBV12-3/TRBV12-4
cdr3_length: 14
clone_size: NA
cdr3_aa: CASSGDRGKYEQFF

j_call: TRBJ2-2
v_call: TRBV27
cdr3_length: 14
clone_size: few
cdr3_aa: CASSFGGYNGELFF

j_call: TRBJ1-4
v_call: TRBV20-1
cdr3_length: 15
clone_size: many
cdr3_aa: CSATPTGKPSEKLFF

j_call: TRBJ2-3
v_call: TRBV12-3/TRBV12-4
cdr3_length: 12
clone_size: few
cdr3_aa: CASSKFTDTQYF

j_call: TRBJ2-3
v_call: TRBV30
cdr3_length: 14
clone_size: NA
cdr3_aa: CAFRQPPSTDTQYF

j_call: TRBJ2-3
v_call: TRBV29-1
cdr3_length: 13
clone_size: many
cdr3_aa: CSGRTGATDTQYF

j_call: TRBJ2-6
v_call: TRBV28
cdr3_length: 15
clone_size: NA
cdr3_aa: CATQGFLAGANVLTF

j_call: TRBJ2-7
v_call: TRBV6-6
cdr3_length: 15
clone_size: NA
cdr3_aa: CASSYESGGSYEQYF

j_call: TRBJ1-2
v_call: TRBV25-1
cdr3_length: 13
clone_size: few
cdr3_aa: CASSVREDYGYTF

j_call: TRBJ2-3
v_call: TRBV7-9
cdr3_length: 16
clone_size: many
cdr3_aa: CASSPLGSLSEDTQYF

j_call: TRBJ1-1
v_call: TRBV20-1
cdr3_length: 14
clone_size: NA
cdr3_aa: CSAREGAEDTEAFF

j_call: TRBJ2-7
v_call: TRBV4-2
cdr3_length: 15
clone_size: few
cdr3_aa: CASSQEDSSSYEQYF

j_call: TRBJ1-5
v_call: TRBV20-1
cdr3_length: 16
clone_size: few
cdr3_aa: CSAKGRAENSNQPQHF

j_call: NA
v_call: TRBV15
cdr3_length: 14
clone_size: NA
cdr3_aa: CAASRDLARETQYF

j_call: TRBJ1-5
v_call: TRBV6-2/TRBV6-3
cdr3_length: 13
clone_size: NA
cdr3_aa: CASRTGRNQPQHF

j_call: TRBJ1-1
v_call: TRBV20-1
cdr3_length: 17
clone_size: NA
cdr3_aa: CSAILGPGRYMNTEAFF

j_call: TRBJ2-5
v_call: TRBV29-1
cdr3_length: 10
clone_size: NA
cdr3_aa: CSAGTSGQYF

j_call: TRBJ2-4
v_call: TRBV9
cdr3_length: 16
clone_size: NA
cdr3_aa: CASSPLAGARSSIQYF

j_call: TRBJ1-1
v_call: TRBV4-1
cdr3_length: 13
clone_size: NA
cdr3_aa: CASSQARNTEAFF

j_call: TRBJ2-5
v_call: TRBV20-1
cdr3_length: 16
clone_size: many
cdr3_aa: CSARDPQAGGLETQYF

j_call: TRBJ1-2
v_call: TRBV4-3
cdr3_length: 16
clone_size: NA
cdr3_aa: CASAQNRQLAYYGYTF

j_call: TRBJ2-7
v_call: TRBV29-1
cdr3_length: 13
clone_size: NA
cdr3_aa: CSAAATTFNEQYF

j_call: TRBJ1-1
v_call: TRBV30
cdr3_length: 10
clone_size: NA
cdr3_aa: CAWRGNAAFF

j_call: TRBJ2-4
v_call: TRBV4-1
cdr3_length: 16
clone_size: few
cdr3_aa: CASSQDFGEAKNIQYF

j_call: TRBJ1-2
v_call: TRBV2
cdr3_length: 15
clone_size: NA
cdr3_aa: CASSEEGTGDRRYTF

j_call: TRBJ2-5
v_call: TRBV7-3
cdr3_length: 15
clone_size: few
cdr3_aa: CASSLTGDGRETQYF

j_call: TRBJ2-5
v_call: TRBV20-1
cdr3_length: 15
clone_size: NA
cdr3_aa: CSAQREVTTRGTQYF

j_call: TRBJ1-4
v_call: TRBV3-1
cdr3_length: 16
clone_size: NA
cdr3_aa: CASSQDRVVPNEKLFF

j_call: TRBJ1-6
v_call: TRBV12-3/TRBV12-4
cdr3_length: 15
clone_size: few
cdr3_aa: CASSLQGPNTSPLHF

j_call: TRBJ2-7
v_call: TRBV20-1
cdr3_length: 13
clone_size: NA
cdr3_aa: CSASDRDSYEQYF

j_call: TRBJ2-3
v_call: TRBV12-3/TRBV12-4
cdr3_length: 15
clone_size: NA
cdr3_aa: CASRATGASTDTQYF

j_call: TRBJ1-4
v_call: TRBV20-1
cdr3_length: 18
clone_size: NA
cdr3_aa: CSALAGQGIPLANEKLFF

j_call: TRBJ1-2
v_call: TRBV30
cdr3_length: 14
clone_size: few
cdr3_aa: CAWSPERVNYGYTF

j_call: TRBJ2-7
v_call: TRBV7-2
cdr3_length: 11
clone_size: many
cdr3_aa: CASTADSEQYF

j_call: TRBJ2-1
v_call: TRBV9
cdr3_length: 17
clone_size: few
cdr3_aa: CASSSPEGSLLYNEQFF

j_call: TRBJ1-1
v_call: TRBV12-3/TRBV12-4
cdr3_length: 15
clone_size: NA
cdr3_aa: CASSLTGLMNTEAFF

j_call: TRBJ2-5
v_call: TRBV7-2
cdr3_length: 17
clone_size: NA
cdr3_aa: CVSSLRISGHIQETQYF

j_call: TRBJ1-1
v_call: TRBV10-3
cdr3_length: 15
clone_size: NA
cdr3_aa: CAISEPTGPRAEAFF

j_call: TRBJ1-4
v_call: TRBV28
cdr3_length: 15
clone_size: NA
cdr3_aa: CASSSAIGGSEKLFF